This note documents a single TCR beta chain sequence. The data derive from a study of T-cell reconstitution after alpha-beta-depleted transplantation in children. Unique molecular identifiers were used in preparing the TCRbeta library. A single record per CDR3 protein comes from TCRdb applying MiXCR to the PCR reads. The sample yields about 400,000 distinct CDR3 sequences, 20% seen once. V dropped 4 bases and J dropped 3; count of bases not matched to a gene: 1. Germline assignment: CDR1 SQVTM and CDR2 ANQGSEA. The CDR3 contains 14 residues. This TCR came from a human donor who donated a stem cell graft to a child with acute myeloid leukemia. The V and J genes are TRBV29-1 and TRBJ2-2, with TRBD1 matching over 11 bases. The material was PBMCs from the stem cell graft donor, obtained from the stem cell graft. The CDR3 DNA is TGCAGCGTTGGGACAGGGGGCTACACCGGGGAGCTGTTTTTT. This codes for CSVGTGGYTGELFF.